This T cell receptor beta chain was observed in a study of blood T cell repertoires in COVID-19. The method was immunoSEQ multiplex PCR; TCRdb's version includes in-frame clones alone and lacks a portion of them. The sample holds about half a million clones, 75% to 90% seen once. CDR1 and CDR2 (germline): LGHNA, YSLEER. Trimming took 4 bases from V and 0 from J, leaving 18 bases between them. The CDR3 totals 18 residues. This clone turned up a few times. The sample taken for sequencing was peripheral blood. This clonotype originated in a human donor in a cohort sampled during active COVID-19. This chain links TRBV4-3 with TRBJ2-2; possibly TRBD2 for D (5 bases). Here the CDR3 reads CASSLVPLAAANTGELFF. Here the CDR3 DNA reads TGCGCCAGCAGCCTTGTTCCCCTAGCAGCAGCGAACACCGGGGAGCTGTTTTTT.